The rows below give T cell receptor beta chains drawn from one sample of a study of T cell responses to AZD1222 COVID-19 vaccine. The data were produced by immunoSEQ multiplex PCR, yet TCRdb's version contains in-frame clones alone and is incomplete. The top ten hold less than 3% of the sample, which has under 200,000 clones, about 89% seen once. The material was peripheral blood, obtained on day 0 of MenACWY control vaccination. The receptor set was obtained from an adult in good health. The CDR3 runs from the conserved cysteine through the conserved F or W. Each record gives: D gene, V gene, CDR3 length, clone size, J gene, CDR3 protein, CDR3 DNA. A D gene is named only where the DNA matches it firmly. Not every row has a clone size; where given, it reads once, few, many or a size class.

NA	TRBV28	16	NA	TRBJ1-4	CASSFIAGETNEKLFF	TGTGCCAGCAGTTTCATCGCAGGGGAAACTAATGAAAAACTGTTTTTT
TRBD1	TRBV11-2	18	NA	TRBJ1-3	CASSLVVGRGLSGNTIYF	TGTGCCAGCAGCTTAGTAGTGGGCAGGGGGCTCTCTGGAAACACCATATATTTT
NA	TRBV11-2	15	NA	TRBJ2-3	CASSLVRLTTDTQYF	TGTGCCAGCAGCTTAGTCAGGCTAACCACAGATACGCAGTATTTT
NA	TRBV9	15	NA	TRBJ1-5	CASSGNLTTSSPQHF	TGTGCCAGCAGCGGAAACTTGACCACATCAAGCCCCCAGCATTTT
NA	TRBV19	15	once	TRBJ2-1	CASSTDESSYNEQFF	TGTGCCAGTAGTACGGACGAAAGCTCCTACAATGAGCAGTTCTTC
NA	TRBV30	14	NA	TRBJ2-1	CAWEPRSSYNEQFF	TGTGCCTGGGAACCACGGAGCTCCTACAATGAGCAGTTCTTC
TRBD1	TRBV5-6	14	NA	TRBJ2-3	CASKDRGRTDTQYF	TGTGCCAGCAAGGACAGGGGGCGCACAGATACGCAGTATTTT
NA	TRBV5-6	17	NA	TRBJ2-3	CASSLDPAVEVADTQYF	TGTGCCAGCAGCTTGGATCCGGCGGTTGAGGTGGCAGATACGCAGTATTTT
TRBD1	TRBV5-6	14	NA	TRBJ1-4	CASSARDRTRKLFF	TGTGCCAGCAGCGCCCGGGACAGAACCCGAAAACTGTTTTTT
TRBD1	TRBV12-3/TRBV12-4	12	NA	TRBJ1-1	CASSLGDRGAFF	TGTGCCAGCAGTTTGGGGGACAGAGGAGCTTTCTTT
TRBD1	TRBV6-5	14	NA	TRBJ2-7	CASYHRDRGYEQYF	TGTGCCAGTTACCACCGGGACAGGGGCTACGAGCAGTACTTC
NA	TRBV19	14	NA	TRBJ2-7	CATQPWAGNYEQYF	TGTGCCACCCAACCGTGGGCAGGGAACTACGAGCAGTACTTC
NA	TRBV28	15	NA	TRBJ1-2	CASSFLTGPGGGYTF	TGTGCCAGCAGTTTCCTCACTGGCCCGGGGGGTGGCTACACCTTC
NA	TRBV3-1/TRBV3-2	12	NA	TRBJ1-1	CASKGQGTEAFF	TGTGCCAGCAAGGGGCAGGGGACTGAAGCTTTCTTT
NA	TRBV2	14	NA	TRBJ1-1	CASSGAGVRTEAFF	TGTGCCAGCAGTGGGGCAGGGGTGCGAACTGAAGCTTTCTTT
NA	TRBV30	11	NA	TRBJ1-1	CAYEALGEAFF	TGTGCCTACGAAGCATTGGGTGAAGCTTTCTTT
NA	TRBV7-9	15	NA	TRBJ2-3	CASSLVSSSTDTQYF	TGTGCCAGCAGCTTAGTATCCTCTAGCACAGATACGCAGTATTTT
TRBD2	TRBV15	16	NA	TRBJ2-7	CATSTPGLAGGNEQYF	TGTGCCACCAGCACCCCGGGACTAGCGGGAGGGAACGAGCAGTACTTC